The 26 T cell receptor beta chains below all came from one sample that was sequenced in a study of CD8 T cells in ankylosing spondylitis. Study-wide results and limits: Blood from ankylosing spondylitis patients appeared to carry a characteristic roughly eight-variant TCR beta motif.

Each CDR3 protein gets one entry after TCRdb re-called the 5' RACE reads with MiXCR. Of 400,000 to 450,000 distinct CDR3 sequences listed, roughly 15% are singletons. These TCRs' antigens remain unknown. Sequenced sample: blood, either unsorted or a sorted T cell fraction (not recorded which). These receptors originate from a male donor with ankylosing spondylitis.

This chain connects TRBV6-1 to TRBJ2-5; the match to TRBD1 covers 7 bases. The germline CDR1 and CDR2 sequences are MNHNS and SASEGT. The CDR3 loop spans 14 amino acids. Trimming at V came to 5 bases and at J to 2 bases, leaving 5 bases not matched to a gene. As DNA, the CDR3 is TGTGCCAGCAGTAAAGGGACAGAGCAAGAGACCCAGTACTTC. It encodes CASSKGTEQETQYF.

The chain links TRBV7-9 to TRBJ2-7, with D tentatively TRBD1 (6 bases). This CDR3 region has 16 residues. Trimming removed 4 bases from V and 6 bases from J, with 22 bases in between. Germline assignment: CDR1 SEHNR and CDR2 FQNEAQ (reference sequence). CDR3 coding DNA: TGTGCCAGCAGCTATTCTGGGGGCCATCCTTTCGGCGAGCAGTACTTC. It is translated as CASSYSGGHPFGEQYF.

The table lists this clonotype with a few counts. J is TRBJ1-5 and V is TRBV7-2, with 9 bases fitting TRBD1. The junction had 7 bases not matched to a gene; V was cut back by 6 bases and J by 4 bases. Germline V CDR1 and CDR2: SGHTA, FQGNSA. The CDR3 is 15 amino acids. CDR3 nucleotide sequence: TGTGCCAGCAGACCAGGACAGGGGAAAAATCAGCCCCAGCATTTT. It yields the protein CASRPGQGKNQPQHF.

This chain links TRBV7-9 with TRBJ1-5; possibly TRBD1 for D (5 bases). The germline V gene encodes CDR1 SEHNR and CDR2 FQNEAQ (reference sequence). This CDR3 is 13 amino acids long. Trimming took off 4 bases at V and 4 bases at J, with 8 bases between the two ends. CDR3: CASSSEGNQPQHF. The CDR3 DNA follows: TGTGCCAGCAGCTCCGAGGGGAATCAGCCCCAGCATTTT.

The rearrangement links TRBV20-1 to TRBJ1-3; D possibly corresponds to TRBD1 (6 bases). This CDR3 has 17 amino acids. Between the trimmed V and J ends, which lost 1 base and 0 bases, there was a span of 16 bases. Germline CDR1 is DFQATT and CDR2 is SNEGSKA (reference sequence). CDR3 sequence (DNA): TGCAGTGCTAGAGGGGGGCAAGGAGTAAACTCTGGAAACACCATATATTTT. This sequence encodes CSARGGQGVNSGNTIYF.

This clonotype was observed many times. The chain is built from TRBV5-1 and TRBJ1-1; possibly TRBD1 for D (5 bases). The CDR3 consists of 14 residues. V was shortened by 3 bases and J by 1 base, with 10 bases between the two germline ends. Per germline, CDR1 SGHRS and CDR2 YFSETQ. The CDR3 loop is CASSSRTPNTEAFF. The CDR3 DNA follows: TGCGCCAGCAGCTCGAGGACACCGAACACTGAAGCTTTCTTT.

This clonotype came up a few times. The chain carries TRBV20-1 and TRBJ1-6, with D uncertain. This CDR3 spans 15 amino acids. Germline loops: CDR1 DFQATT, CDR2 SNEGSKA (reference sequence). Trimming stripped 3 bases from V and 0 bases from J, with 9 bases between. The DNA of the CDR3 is TGCAGTGCTAGTTTAATTAGCTCCTATAATTCACCCCTCCACTTT. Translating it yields CSASLISSYNSPLHF.

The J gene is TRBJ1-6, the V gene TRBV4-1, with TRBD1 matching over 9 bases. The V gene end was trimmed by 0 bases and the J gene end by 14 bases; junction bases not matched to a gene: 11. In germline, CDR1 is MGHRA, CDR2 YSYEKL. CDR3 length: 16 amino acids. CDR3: CASSQEVGTGFRALHF. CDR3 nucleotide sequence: TGCGCCAGCAGCCAAGAAGTGGGGACAGGGTTTCGAGCCCTCCACTTT.

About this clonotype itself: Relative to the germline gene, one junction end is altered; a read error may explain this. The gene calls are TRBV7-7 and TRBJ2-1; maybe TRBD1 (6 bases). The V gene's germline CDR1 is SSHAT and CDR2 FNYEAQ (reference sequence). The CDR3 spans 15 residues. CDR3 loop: CASSLAWGPRNEQFF. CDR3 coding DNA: TGTGCTAGCAGCCTGGCGTGGGGGCCAAGGAATGAGCAGTTCTTC. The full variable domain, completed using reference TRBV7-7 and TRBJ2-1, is GAGVSQSPRYKVTKRGQDVTLRCDPISSHATLYWYQQALGQGPEFLTYFNYEAQPDKSGLPSDRFSAERPEGSISTLTIQRTEQRDSAMYRCASSLAWGPRNEQFFGPGTRLTVL.

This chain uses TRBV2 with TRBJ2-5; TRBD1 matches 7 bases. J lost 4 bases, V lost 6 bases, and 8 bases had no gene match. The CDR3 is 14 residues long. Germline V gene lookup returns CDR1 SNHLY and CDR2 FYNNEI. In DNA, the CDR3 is TGTGCCAGCAGCACGACAGGGAGAGTAGAGACCCAGTACTTC. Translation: CASSTTGRVETQYF.

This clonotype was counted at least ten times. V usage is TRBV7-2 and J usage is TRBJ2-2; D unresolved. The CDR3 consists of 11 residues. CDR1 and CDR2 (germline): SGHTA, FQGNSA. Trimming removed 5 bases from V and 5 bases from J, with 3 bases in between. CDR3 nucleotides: TGTGCCAGCAGCATTACCGGGGAGCTGTTTTTT. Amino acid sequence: CASSITGELFF.

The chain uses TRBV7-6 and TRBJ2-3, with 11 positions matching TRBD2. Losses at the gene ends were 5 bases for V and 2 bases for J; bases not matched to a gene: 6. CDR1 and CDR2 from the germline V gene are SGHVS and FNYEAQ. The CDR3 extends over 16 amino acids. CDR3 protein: CASSETSGTTTDTQYF. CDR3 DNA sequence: TGTGCCAGCAGCGAGACTAGCGGGACCACCACAGATACGCAGTATTTT.

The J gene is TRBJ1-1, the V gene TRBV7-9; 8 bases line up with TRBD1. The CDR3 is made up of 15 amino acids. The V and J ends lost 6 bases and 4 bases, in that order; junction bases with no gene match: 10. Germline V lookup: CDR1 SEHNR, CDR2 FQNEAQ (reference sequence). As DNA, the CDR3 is TGTGCCAGCAGACAGCAGGGGGCGCAGAGCACTGAAGCTTTCTTT. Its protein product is CASRQQGAQSTEAFF.

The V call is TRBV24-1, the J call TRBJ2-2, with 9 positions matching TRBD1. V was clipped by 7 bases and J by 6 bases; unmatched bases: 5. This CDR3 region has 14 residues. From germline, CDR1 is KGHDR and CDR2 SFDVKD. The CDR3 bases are TGTGCCACCAGAGGACAGGGGCAGTCCGGGGAGCTGTTTTTT. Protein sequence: CATRGQGQSGELFF.

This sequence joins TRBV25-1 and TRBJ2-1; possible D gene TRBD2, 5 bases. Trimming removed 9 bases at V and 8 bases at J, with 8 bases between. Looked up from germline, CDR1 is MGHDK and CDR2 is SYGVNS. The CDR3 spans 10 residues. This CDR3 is CARPGDEQFF. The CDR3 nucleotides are TGTGCCAGGCCCGGGGATGAGCAGTTCTTC.

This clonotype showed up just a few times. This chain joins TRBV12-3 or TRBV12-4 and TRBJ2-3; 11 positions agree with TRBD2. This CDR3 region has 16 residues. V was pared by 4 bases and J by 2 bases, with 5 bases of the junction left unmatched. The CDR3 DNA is TGTGCCAGCAGTTCCCCTAGCGGGGGGAACACAGATACGCAGTATTTT. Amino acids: CASSSPSGGNTDTQYF.

In nucleotides, the CDR3 is TGTGCCAGCAGTAATGAGCAGTTCTTC. It translates to CASSNEQFF. The chain is built from TRBV28 and TRBJ2-1; D is undetermined. CDR3 length: 9 residues. Germline-derived CDR1 and CDR2 are MDHEN and SYDVKM. The V end lost 5 bases, the J end lost 7 bases, and 0 bases lay between the germline ends.

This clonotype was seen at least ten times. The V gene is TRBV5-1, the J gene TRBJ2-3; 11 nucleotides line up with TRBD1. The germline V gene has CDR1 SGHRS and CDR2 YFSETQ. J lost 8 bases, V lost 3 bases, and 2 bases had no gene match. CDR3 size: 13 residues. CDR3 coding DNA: TGCGCCAGCAGCTCCGGACAGGGGGCTACGCAGTATTTT. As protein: CASSSGQGATQYF. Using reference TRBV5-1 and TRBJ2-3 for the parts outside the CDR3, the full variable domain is KAGVTQTPRYLIKTRGQQVTLSCSPISGHRSVSWYQQTPGQGLQFLFEYFSETQRNKGNFPGRFSGRQFSNSRSEMNVSTLELGDSALYLCASSSGQGATQYFGPGTRLTVL.

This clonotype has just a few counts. CDR3 DNA: TGTGCCAGCAGACGCGGACAGGCCTACGAGCAGTACTTC. The encoded protein is CASRRGQAYEQYF. The chain uses TRBV6-2 or TRBV6-3 and TRBJ2-7, with 7 bases lining up with TRBD1. Trimming took 6 bases from V and 2 from J; bases not matched to a gene: 4. In germline, CDR1 is MNHEY, CDR2 SVGEGT. The CDR3 contains 13 residues.

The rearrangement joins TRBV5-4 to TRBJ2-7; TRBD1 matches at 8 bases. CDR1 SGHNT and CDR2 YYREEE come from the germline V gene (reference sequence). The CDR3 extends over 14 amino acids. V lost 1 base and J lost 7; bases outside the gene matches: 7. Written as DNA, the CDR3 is TGTGCCAGCAGCTTGAAGACAGGGGATTATGAGCAGTACTTC. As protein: CASSLKTGDYEQYF.

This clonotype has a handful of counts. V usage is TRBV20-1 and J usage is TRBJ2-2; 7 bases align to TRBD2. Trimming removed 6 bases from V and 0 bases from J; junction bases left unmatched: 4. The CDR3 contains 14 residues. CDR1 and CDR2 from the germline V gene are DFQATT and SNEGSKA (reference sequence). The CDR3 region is CSAQLASNTGELFF. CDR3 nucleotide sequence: TGCAGTGCCCAACTAGCGTCGAACACCGGGGAGCTGTTTTTT.

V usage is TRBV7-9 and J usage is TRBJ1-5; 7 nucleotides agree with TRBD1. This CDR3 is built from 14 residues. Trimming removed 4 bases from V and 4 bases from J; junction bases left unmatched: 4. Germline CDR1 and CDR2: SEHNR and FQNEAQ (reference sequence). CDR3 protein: CASSSAGGNQPQHF. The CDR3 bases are TGTGCCAGCAGCTCGGCAGGGGGAAATCAGCCCCAGCATTTT. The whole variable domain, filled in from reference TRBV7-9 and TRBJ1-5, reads DTGVSQNPRHKITKRGQNVTFRCDPISEHNRLYWYRQTLGQGPEFLTYFQNEAQLEKSRLLSDRFSAERPKGSFSTLEIQRTEQGDSAMYLCASSSAGGNQPQHFGDGTRLSIL.

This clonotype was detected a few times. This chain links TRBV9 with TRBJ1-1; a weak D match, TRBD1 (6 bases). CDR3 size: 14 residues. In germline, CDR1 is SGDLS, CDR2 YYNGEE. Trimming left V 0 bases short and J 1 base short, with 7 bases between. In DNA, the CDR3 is TGTGCCAGCAGCGTAGGGACAGCGAACACTGAAGCTTTCTTT. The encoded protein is CASSVGTANTEAFF.

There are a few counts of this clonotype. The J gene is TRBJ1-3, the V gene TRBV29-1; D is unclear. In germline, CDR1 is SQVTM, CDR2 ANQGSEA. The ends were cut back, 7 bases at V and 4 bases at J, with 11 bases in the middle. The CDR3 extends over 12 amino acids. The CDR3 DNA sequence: TGCAGCGCCCGGACGGAAGGAAACACCATATATTTT. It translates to CSARTEGNTIYF.

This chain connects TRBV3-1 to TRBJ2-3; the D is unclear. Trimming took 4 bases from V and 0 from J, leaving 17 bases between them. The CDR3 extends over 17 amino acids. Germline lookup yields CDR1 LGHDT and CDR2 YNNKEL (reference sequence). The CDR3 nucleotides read TGTGCCAGCAGCCGAGTCGGGCGGAGAGGCAGCACAGATACGCAGTATTTT. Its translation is CASSRVGRRGSTDTQYF.

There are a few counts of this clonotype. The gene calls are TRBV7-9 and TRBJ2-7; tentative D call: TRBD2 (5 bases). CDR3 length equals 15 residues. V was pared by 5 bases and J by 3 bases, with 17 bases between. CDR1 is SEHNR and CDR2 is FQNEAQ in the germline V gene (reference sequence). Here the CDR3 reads CASSPAPGEVYEQYF. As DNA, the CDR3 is TGTGCCAGCAGCCCCGCCCCCGGGGAAGTCTACGAGCAGTACTTC.